The rows below give T cell receptor beta chains drawn from one sample of a study of T-cell memory formation after mild COVID-19. Using its own MiXCR run on the 5' RACE reads, TCRdb lists one record per CDR3 protein. The sample consists of some 490,000 distinct CDR3 sequences, 15% to 20% of them appearing once. Sequenced: PBMCs or a T cell subset sorted from them (not recorded which). These receptors were obtained from an adult woman who had mild COVID-19 (a few samples of this study predate the infection). Cell type and time point are not known. The CDR3 runs from the conserved cysteine through the conserved F or W. A D gene is named only where the DNA matches it firmly. Size is stated for part of the rows, as once, few or many counts, or as a class when the clone is expanded.

CDR3nt | CDR3aa | j_gene | d_gene | v_gene | abundance
TGCAGCGTTGAGGGTGACTTGGGAGGCTATGGCTACACCTTC | CSVEGDLGGYGYTF | TRBJ1-2 | . | TRBV29-1 | few
TGTGCCAGCAGCTTAGCGGGGGCTAGCTTCAATGAGCAGTTCTTC | CASSLAGASFNEQFF | TRBJ2-1 | . | TRBV7-6 | once
TGTGCCAGCAGCCAGCGGGTAGGGCAGCTAAGACGTAACACCGGGGAGCTGTTTTTT | CASSQRVGQLRRNTGELFF | TRBJ2-2 | . | TRBV7-8 | .
TGCGCCAGCAGCCCCCTCGGACGGGAGGGTAATGGCTACACCTTC | CASSPLGREGNGYTF | TRBJ1-2 | . | TRBV5-1 | many
TGTGCCAGCAGTCGACAGGGACCAAACTATGGCTACACCTTC | CASSRQGPNYGYTF | TRBJ1-2 | TRBD1 | TRBV2 | .
TGTGCCAGCAGCTTAGAAAGAAGCTCCTATAATTCACCCCTCCACTTT | CASSLERSSYNSPLHF | TRBJ1-6 | . | TRBV7-2 | few
TGTGCCACCAGTGACCCGGGACAGTCCAACAATGAGCAGTTCTTC | CATSDPGQSNNEQFF | TRBJ2-1 | TRBD1 | TRBV24-1 | .
TGTGCCAGCATAGGACAGGGCCTATACGAGCAGTACTTC | CASIGQGLYEQYF | TRBJ2-7 | TRBD1 | TRBV6-6 | many
TGTGCCAGCAGTTGGGACAGTCGCGACGAGCAGTACTTC | CASSWDSRDEQYF | TRBJ2-7 | TRBD1 | TRBV6-6 | once
TGCAGTGCTAGAGGGGGAGGACACTACCTTTACTTC | CSARGGGHYLYF | TRBJ2-5 | . | TRBV20-1 | few
TGTGCCAGCAGCCAAGACGAACGAGTTTGGTTGGGCACAGATACGCAGTATTTT | CASSQDERVWLGTDTQYF | TRBJ2-3 | . | TRBV3-1 | .
TGCGCCAGCAGCCAAGAGGGTCAGCCCCAGCATTTT | CASSQEGQPQHF | TRBJ1-5 | . | TRBV4-3 | .
TGTGCCATCAGTGGGATAGCGACTAGCTCCTACGAGCAGTACTTC | CAISGIATSSYEQYF | TRBJ2-7 | . | TRBV10-3 | .
TGTGCCAGCAGGGGGACAGGGCCCAACGAGCAGTTCTTC | CASRGTGPNEQFF | TRBJ2-1 | TRBD1 | TRBV12-3/TRBV12-4 | few
TGTGCCTGGAGTACAGGGGACTATGGCTACACCTTC | CAWSTGDYGYTF | TRBJ1-2 | TRBD1 | TRBV30 | .
TGTGCCAGCAGCCAAGATCCTGGCGGATCCTACGAGCAGTACTTC | CASSQDPGGSYEQYF | TRBJ2-7 | . | TRBV4-2 | many
TGCGCCAGCAGCTCGGACGGTTCTGGTGGCTACACCTTC | CASSSDGSGGYTF | TRBJ1-2 | . | TRBV5-1 | few
TGTGCCAGCAGCGATCGTATGAGCGGCTACACCTTC | CASSDRMSGYTF | TRBJ1-2 | . | TRBV9 | few
TGTGCCAGCAGTGATCATGGACCCTACCCCAATGAGCAGTTCTTC | CASSDHGPYPNEQFF | TRBJ2-1 | . | TRBV2 | few
TGTGCCAGCAGCTATCCCAACAGGGGCAATGAGCAGTTCTTC | CASSYPNRGNEQFF | TRBJ2-1 | TRBD1 | TRBV11-2 | .
TGCAGTGCCCGGGACAGGCAGACCGGGGGAAATCAGCCCCAGCATTTT | CSARDRQTGGNQPQHF | TRBJ1-5 | TRBD1 | TRBV20-1 | few
TGTGCCAGCTCACCACCGTGGGCTGTCCGGGGGGGCGACACCTACGAGCAGTACTTC | CASSPPWAVRGGDTYEQYF | TRBJ2-7 | TRBD2 | TRBV18 | .
TGTGCCAGCAGCCCCGTCGCCCGGGACAGGGACTATGGCTACACCTTC | CASSPVARDRDYGYTF | TRBJ1-2 | TRBD1 | TRBV7-9 | .
TGCAGTGCTAGCGGAAGGGGGCCCTCGTACGAGCAGTACTTC | CSASGRGPSYEQYF | TRBJ2-7 | TRBD1 | TRBV20-1 | few
TGTGCCACCAGGGGGGGCAGAGATACGCAGTATTTT | CATRGGRDTQYF | TRBJ2-3 | . | TRBV24-1 | few
TGTGCCAGCAGCGCCCGGCTAACCTCCTACGAGCAGTACTTC | CASSARLTSYEQYF | TRBJ2-7 | . | TRBV9 | .
TGTGCCAGCAGGGGACAGATGTATGGCTACACCTTC | CASRGQMYGYTF | TRBJ1-2 | TRBD1 | TRBV12-3/TRBV12-4 | few
TGCAGCGTCCGAGGGGGTCTCTCCTACGAGCAGTACTTC | CSVRGGLSYEQYF | TRBJ2-7 | . | TRBV29-1 | few
TGTGCCAGCACCAAACAGGGGGCTTCCTATAATTCACCCCTCCACTTT | CASTKQGASYNSPLHF | TRBJ1-6 | TRBD1 | TRBV7-4 | few
TGTGCCAGCACCCTCGACTGGGGATCTAACTATGGCTACACCTTC | CASTLDWGSNYGYTF | TRBJ1-2 | . | TRBV7-9 | few
TGTGCCACCGGGACGAGGAATCAGCCCCAGCATTTT | CATGTRNQPQHF | TRBJ1-5 | . | TRBV10-3 | .
TGTGCCAGCAGCCAAGGCCTTCAGAGACAGGGGGAGACCCAGTACTTC | CASSQGLQRQGETQYF | TRBJ2-5 | TRBD1 | TRBV4-2 | few
TGTGCCAGTACGTATACAGGGGCCAACGTCCTGACTTTC | CASTYTGANVLTF | TRBJ2-6 | . | TRBV12-3/TRBV12-4 | .
TGCGCCAGCGGCAGCGGGAGGGCCTATGAGCAGTTCTTC | CASGSGRAYEQFF | TRBJ2-1 | TRBD2 | TRBV5-1 | once